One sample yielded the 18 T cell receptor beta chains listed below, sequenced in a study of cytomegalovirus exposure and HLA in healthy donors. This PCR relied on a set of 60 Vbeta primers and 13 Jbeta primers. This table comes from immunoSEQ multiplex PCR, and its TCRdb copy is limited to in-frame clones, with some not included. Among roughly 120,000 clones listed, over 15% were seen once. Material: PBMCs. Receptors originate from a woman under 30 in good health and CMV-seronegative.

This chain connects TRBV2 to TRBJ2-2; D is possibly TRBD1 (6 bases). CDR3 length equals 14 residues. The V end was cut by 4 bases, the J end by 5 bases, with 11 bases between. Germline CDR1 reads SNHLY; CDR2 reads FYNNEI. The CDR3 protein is CASSGTGYTGELFF. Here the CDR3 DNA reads TGTGCCAGCAGTGGCACAGGGTATACCGGGGAGCTGTTTTTT.

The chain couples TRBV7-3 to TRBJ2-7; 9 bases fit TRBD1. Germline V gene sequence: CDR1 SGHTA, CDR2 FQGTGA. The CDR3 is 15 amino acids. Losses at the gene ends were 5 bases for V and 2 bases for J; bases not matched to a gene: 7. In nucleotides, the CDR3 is TGTGCCAGCAGCGAGGGGGGACAGGGAGCCTACGAGCAGTACTTC. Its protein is CASSEGGQGAYEQYF.

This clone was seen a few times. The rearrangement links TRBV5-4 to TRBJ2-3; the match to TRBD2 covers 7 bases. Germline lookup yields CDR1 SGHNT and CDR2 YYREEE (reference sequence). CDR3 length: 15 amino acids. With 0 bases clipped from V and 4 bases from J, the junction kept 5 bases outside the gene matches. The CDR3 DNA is TGTGCCAGCAGCTTGGCCGGGGCGGGGGCAGATACGCAGTATTTT. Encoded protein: CASSLAGAGADTQYF.

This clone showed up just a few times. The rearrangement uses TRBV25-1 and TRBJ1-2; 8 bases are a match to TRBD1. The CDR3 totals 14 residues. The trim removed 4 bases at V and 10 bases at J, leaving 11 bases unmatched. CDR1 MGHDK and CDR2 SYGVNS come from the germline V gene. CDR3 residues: CASSAPPDRGDYTF. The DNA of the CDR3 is TGTGCCAGCAGTGCCCCCCCCGACAGGGGAGACTACACCTTC.

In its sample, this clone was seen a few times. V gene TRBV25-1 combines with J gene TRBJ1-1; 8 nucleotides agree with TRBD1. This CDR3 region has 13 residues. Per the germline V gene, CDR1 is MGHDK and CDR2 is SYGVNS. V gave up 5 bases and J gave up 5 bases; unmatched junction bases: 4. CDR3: CASSQGARTEAFF. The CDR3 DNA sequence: TGTGCCAGCAGTCAGGGGGCAAGAACTGAAGCTTTCTTT.

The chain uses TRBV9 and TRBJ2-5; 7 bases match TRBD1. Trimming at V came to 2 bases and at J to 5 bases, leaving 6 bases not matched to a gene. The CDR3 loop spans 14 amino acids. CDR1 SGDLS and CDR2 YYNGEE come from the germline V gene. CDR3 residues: CASSVNRGGETQYF. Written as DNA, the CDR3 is TGTGCCAGCAGCGTGAACAGGGGTGGGGAGACCCAGTACTTC.

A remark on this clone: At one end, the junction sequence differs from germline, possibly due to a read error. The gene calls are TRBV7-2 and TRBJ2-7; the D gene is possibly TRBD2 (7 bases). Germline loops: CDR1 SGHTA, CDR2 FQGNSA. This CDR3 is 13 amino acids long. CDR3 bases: TGTGCCAGCAGCTTAGCGGGGGGGCCACGCTGGGACTTC. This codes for CASSLAGGPRWDF.

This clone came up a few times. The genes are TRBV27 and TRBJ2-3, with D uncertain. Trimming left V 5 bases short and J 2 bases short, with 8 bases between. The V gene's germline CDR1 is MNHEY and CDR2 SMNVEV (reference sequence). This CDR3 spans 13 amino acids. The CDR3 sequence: CASSLLYTDTQYF. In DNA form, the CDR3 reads TGTGCCAGCAGTCTCTTATACACAGATACGCAGTATTTT.

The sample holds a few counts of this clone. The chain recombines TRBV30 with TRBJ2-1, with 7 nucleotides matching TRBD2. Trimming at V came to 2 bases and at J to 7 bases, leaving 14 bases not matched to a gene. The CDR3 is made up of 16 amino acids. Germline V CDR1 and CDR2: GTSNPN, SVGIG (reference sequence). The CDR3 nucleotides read TGTGCCTGGAGTCCGCCCCCTCCACTAGCGAGGAATGAGCAGTTCTTC. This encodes CAWSPPPPLARNEQFF.

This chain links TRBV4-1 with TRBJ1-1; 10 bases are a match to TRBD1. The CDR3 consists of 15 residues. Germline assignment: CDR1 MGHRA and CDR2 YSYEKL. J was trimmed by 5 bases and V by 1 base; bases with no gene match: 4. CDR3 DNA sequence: TGCGCCAGCAGCCAAGGGGGGACAGGGGCTACTGAAGCTTTCTTT. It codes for CASSQGGTGATEAFF.

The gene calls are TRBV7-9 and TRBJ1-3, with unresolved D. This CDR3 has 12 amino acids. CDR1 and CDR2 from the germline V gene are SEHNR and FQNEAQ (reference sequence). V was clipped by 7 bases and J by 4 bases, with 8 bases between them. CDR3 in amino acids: CASIGFGNTIYF. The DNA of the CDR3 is TGTGCCAGCATCGGGTTCGGAAACACCATATATTTT.

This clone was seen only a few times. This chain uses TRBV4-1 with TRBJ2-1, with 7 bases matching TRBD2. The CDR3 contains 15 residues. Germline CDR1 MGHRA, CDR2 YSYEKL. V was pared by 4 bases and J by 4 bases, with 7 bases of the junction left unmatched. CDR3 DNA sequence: TGCGCCAGCAGCCCTCTAGCGGAACCTTACAATGAGCAGTTCTTC. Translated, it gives CASSPLAEPYNEQFF.

CDR3 DNA sequence: TGTGCCTGGAGCATGCAGGCGGGGGGATCTTGGGGGCTCCACTTT. Protein: CAWSMQAGGSWGLHF. The chain has TRBV30 and TRBJ1-6; D possibly corresponds to TRBD1 (5 bases). Trimming stripped 3 bases from V and 16 bases from J, with 25 bases between. The CDR3 runs to 15 residues. Germline values: CDR1 GTSNPN, CDR2 SVGIG (reference sequence).

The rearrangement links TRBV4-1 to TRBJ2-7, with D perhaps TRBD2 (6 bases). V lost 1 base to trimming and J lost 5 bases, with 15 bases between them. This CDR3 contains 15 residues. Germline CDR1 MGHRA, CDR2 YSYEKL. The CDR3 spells CASSQARGARNEQYF. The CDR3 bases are TGCGCCAGCAGCCAAGCCCGCGGGGCCCGAAACGAGCAGTACTTC.

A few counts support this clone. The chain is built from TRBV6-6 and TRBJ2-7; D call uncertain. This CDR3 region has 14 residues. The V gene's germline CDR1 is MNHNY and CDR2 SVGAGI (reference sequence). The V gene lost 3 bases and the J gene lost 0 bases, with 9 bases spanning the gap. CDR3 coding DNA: TGTGCCAGCAGTTATTCGGTTAGCTCCTACGAGCAGTACTTC. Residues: CASSYSVSSYEQYF.

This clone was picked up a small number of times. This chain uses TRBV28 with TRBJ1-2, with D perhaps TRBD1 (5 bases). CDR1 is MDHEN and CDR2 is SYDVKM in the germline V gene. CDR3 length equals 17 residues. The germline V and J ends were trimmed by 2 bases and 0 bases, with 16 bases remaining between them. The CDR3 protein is CASSLAGGTVANYGYTF. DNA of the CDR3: TGTGCCAGCAGTTTAGCGGGGGGGACGGTAGCTAACTATGGCTACACCTTC.

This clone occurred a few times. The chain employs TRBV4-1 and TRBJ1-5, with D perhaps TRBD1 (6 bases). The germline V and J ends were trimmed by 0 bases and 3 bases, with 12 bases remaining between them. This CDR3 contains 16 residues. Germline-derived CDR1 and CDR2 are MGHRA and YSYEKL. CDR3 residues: CASSQDRGAFNQPQHF. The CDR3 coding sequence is TGCGCCAGCAGCCAAGATCGGGGGGCGTTCAATCAGCCCCAGCATTTT.

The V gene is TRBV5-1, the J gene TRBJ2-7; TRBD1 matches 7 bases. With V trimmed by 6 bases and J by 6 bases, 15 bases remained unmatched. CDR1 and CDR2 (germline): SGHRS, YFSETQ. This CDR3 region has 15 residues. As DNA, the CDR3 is TGCGCCAGCACCAATACCGGGACAGCCTTTGGCGAGCAGTACTTC. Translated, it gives CASTNTGTAFGEQYF. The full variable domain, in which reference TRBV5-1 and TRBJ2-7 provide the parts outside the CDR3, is KAGVTQTPRYLIKTRGQQVTLSCSPISGHRSVSWYQQTPGQGLQFLFEYFSETQRNKGNFPGRFSGRQFSNSRSEMNVSTLELGDSALYLCASTNTGTAFGEQYFGPGTRLTVT.